Below are 13 T cell receptor beta chains sequenced from a single sample in a study of T cell repertoires in cytomegalovirus infection. Antigens for these TCRs are unknown. In TCRdb, the reads were re-called with MiXCR into one record per CDR3 protein. The data show about 110,000 distinct CDR3 sequences, about 30% seen once. The starting material was CD8+ T cells from cultured PBMCs, obtained from culture after CMV antigen stimulation. These receptors came from a human donor in good health (CMV status not recorded). Some clones in this sample may be carry-over from other donors' samples.

The sample holds a few counts of this clonotype. The chain carries TRBV11-1 and TRBJ2-3; D possibly matches TRBD1 or TRBD2 (6 bases each). Germline CDR1 and CDR2: SGHAT and FQDESV (reference sequence). The CDR3 spans 16 residues. Between the trimmed V and J ends, which lost 5 bases and 2 bases, there was a span of 17 bases. The CDR3 sequence is CASSTSGGGDTDTQYF. For the CDR3, the DNA is TGTGCCAGCAGCACCTCCGGAGGGGGAGACACAGATACGCAGTATTTT.

The chain is built from TRBV12-3 or TRBV12-4 and TRBJ2-3; 11 bases are shared with TRBD2. V lost 5 bases and J lost 1; bases outside the gene matches: 2. This CDR3 spans 15 amino acids. CDR3 loop: CASSHSGGGTDTQYF. DNA for the CDR3: TGTGCCAGCAGTCATAGCGGGGGGGGCACAGATACGCAGTATTTT.

This clonotype was recorded a few times. The gene calls are TRBV5-4 and TRBJ2-2, with D hard to call. Germline-derived CDR1 and CDR2 are SGHNT and YYREEE (reference sequence). The CDR3 consists of 14 residues. Trimming took off 1 base at V and 3 bases at J, with 7 bases between the two ends. The CDR3 DNA follows: TGTGCCAGCAGCTTGAATTGGGACACCGGGGAGCTGTTTTTT. This gives the protein CASSLNWDTGELFF.

This clonotype was recorded a few times. The chain recombines TRBV6-1 with TRBJ2-1, with TRBD1 matching 8 bases. J lost 8 bases, V lost 6 bases, and 12 bases had no gene match. Germline CDR1 is MNHNS and CDR2 is SASEGT. The CDR3 has 15 residues. CDR3 in DNA: TGTGCCAGCAGCCTAGCAGGGGGCAGTATGGATGAGCAGTTCTTC. This codes for CASSLAGGSMDEQFF.

This sequence joins TRBV5-1 and TRBJ2-6, with D uncertain. V was shortened by 4 bases and J by 1 base, with 12 bases between the two germline ends. The length of the CDR3 is 16 residues. Germline-derived CDR1 and CDR2 are SGHRS and YFSETQ. CDR3 DNA sequence: TGCGCCAGCAGCCCTGACGGTCCATCTGGGGCCAACGTCCTGACTTTC. As protein: CASSPDGPSGANVLTF. The complete variable domain, with remaining parts taken from reference TRBV5-1 and TRBJ2-6, reads KAGVTQTPRYLIKTRGQQVTLSCSPISGHRSVSWYQQTPGQGLQFLFEYFSETQRNKGNFPGRFSGRQFSNSRSEMNVSTLELGDSALYLCASSPDGPSGANVLTFGAGSRLTVL.

This clonotype was detected many times. The J gene is TRBJ1-6, the V gene TRBV7-8; D call uncertain. Germline-derived CDR1 and CDR2 are SGHVS and FQNEAQ. This CDR3 contains 18 residues. The V end was cut by 1 base, the J end by 2 bases, with 15 bases between. CDR3 protein: CASSLGRFEGAYNSPLHF. For the CDR3, the DNA is TGTGCCAGCAGCTTAGGTCGCTTTGAGGGCGCCTATAATTCACCCCTCCACTTT.

About this clonotype itself: This may come from a read error, since a much larger clone is one base off. The chain couples TRBV11-2 to TRBJ1-2; D is possibly TRBD1 (5 bases). The CDR3 totals 13 residues. V gave up 1 base and J gave up 11 bases, with 14 bases separating them. The germline V gene has CDR1 SGHAT and CDR2 FQNNGV. CDR3 coding DNA: TGTGCCAGCAGCTTAGGACAGAGAGCCGAGTACACCTTC. Translated, it gives CASSLGQRAEYTF. The variable domain in full, with the rest retrieved from reference TRBV11-2 and TRBJ1-2, is EAGVAQSPRYKIIEKRQSVAFWCNPISGHATLYWYQQILGQGPKLLIQFQNNGVVDDSQLPKDRFSAERLKGVDSTLKIQPAKLEDSAVYLCASSLGQRAEYTFGSGTRLTVV.

The rearrangement links TRBV28 to TRBJ2-7; TRBD1 aligns across 9 bases. V dropped 5 bases and J dropped 5; count of bases not matched to a gene: 7. The CDR3 extends over 14 amino acids. Germline V gene sequence: CDR1 MDHEN, CDR2 SYDVKM. The CDR3 reads CASSILGTGNEQYF. CDR3 DNA: TGTGCCAGCAGTATACTCGGGACAGGGAACGAGCAGTACTTC.

This chain uses TRBV11-2 with TRBJ1-2; 10 nucleotides align to TRBD1. Germline trimming cut 5 bases from V and 5 bases from J; bases unmatched to any gene: 11. Germline CDR1 is SGHAT and CDR2 is FQNNGV. This CDR3 comprises 16 residues. CDR3 region: CASSGAGTGAVYGYTF. DNA for the CDR3: TGTGCCAGCAGCGGAGCCGGGACAGGGGCCGTTTATGGCTACACCTTC.

The V and J genes are TRBV4-2 and TRBJ1-2; 8 nucleotides align to TRBD1. This CDR3 has 14 amino acids. Germline V gene data show CDR1 as LGHNA and CDR2 as YNFKEQ. J gave up 4 bases and V 7 bases, and 8 bases lay outside the gene matches. The CDR3 DNA sequence: TGTGCCAGCAACCCAGACAGGGGTCCCTATGGCTACACCTTC. Encoded protein: CASNPDRGPYGYTF.

The genes are TRBV2 and TRBJ1-2, with D possibly matching TRBD1 (6 bases). Germline CDR1 and CDR2: SNHLY and FYNNEI. This CDR3 contains 17 residues. V was cut by 6 bases and J by 0 bases, with 20 bases left in between. The DNA for the CDR3 is TGTGCCAGCAGAGGTGGACAGCCTTACGTTGCTAACTATGGCTACACCTTC. As protein: CASRGGQPYVANYGYTF.

This chain uses TRBV11-2 with TRBJ2-1; D might be TRBD1 (5 bases). The V end lost 5 bases, the J end lost 8 bases, and 16 bases lay between the germline ends. This CDR3 region has 14 residues. From germline, CDR1 is SGHAT and CDR2 FQNNGV. CDR3 protein: CASSPVSVGDEQFF. The CDR3 DNA reads TGTGCCAGCAGCCCCGTTTCGGTAGGGGATGAGCAGTTCTTC.

The chain is built from TRBV12-3 or TRBV12-4 and TRBJ2-5, with a possible D match to TRBD1 (5 bases). The V end was cut by 3 bases, the J end by 2 bases, with 10 bases between. The CDR3 totals 14 residues. The CDR3 loop reads CASSFSGMQETQYF. The CDR3 nucleotides are TGTGCCAGCAGTTTCTCAGGGATGCAAGAGACCCAGTACTTC.